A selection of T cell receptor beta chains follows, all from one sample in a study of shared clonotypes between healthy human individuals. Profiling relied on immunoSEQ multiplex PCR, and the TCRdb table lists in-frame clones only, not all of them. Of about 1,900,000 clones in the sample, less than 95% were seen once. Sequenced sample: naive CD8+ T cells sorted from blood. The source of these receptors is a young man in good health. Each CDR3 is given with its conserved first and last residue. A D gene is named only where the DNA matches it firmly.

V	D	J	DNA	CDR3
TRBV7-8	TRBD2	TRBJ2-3	TGTGCCAGCAGCTTGGAGATAGCGGGAGTGGTAACAGATACGCAGTATTTT	CASSLEIAGVVTDTQYF
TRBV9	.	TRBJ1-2	TGTGCCAGCAGCGTAGCTCCCGGTTTGGAGGGTTTCTATGGCTACACCTTC	CASSVAPGLEGFYGYTF
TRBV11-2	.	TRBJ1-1	TGTGCCAGCACTTCCGACAGGTCCTCAACTTTGAACACTGAAGCTTTCTTT	CASTSDRSSTLNTEAFF
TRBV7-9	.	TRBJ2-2	TGTGCCAGCAGCTTAGCGCCAGGCCGGGGGGAGCTGTTTTTT	CASSLAPGRGELFF
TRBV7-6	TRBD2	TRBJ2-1	TGTGCCAGCAGCTTAGCCCCCACTAGCGGGGTCGCTGAGCAGTTCTTC	CASSLAPTSGVAEQFF
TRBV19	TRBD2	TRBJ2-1	TGTGCCAGTAAAGGGGCTAGCGGGAGGGCCAATGAGCAGTTCTTC	CASKGASGRANEQFF
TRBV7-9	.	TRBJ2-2	TGTGCCAGCAGCCCTGGGGGGACCGGGGAGCTGTTTTTT	CASSPGGTGELFF
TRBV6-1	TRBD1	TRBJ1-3	TGTGCCAGCAGTGAATTGACAGGGATGGGGAACACCATATATTTT	CASSELTGMGNTIYF
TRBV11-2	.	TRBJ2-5	TGTGCCAGCAGCCCAGGTTTGGGGGCTGGGACCCAGTACTTC	CASSPGLGAGTQYF
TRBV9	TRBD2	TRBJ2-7	TGTGCCAGCAGCGTCACGGAGCGGGAGGGCGAGCAGTACTTC	CASSVTEREGEQYF
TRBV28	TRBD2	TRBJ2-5	TGTGCCAGCAGTCCTCGTCTGGCGGGGGGGCTGCAAGAGACCCAGTACTTC	CASSPRLAGGLQETQYF
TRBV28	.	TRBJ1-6	TGTGCCAGCAGCTCCGGACTCACCGTAAGCTCCTATAATTCACCCCTCCACTTT	CASSSGLTVSSYNSPLHF
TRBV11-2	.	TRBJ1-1	TGTGCCGGCAGCTTCCACACTGAAGCTTTCTTT	CAGSFHTEAFF
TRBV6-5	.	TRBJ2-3	TGTGCCAGCAGTTACTTTTCAGCCACAGATACGCAGTATTTT	CASSYFSATDTQYF
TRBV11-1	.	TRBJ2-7	TGTGCCAGCAGCTTACGCAGGGGCTTCTACGAGCAGTACTTC	CASSLRRGFYEQYF
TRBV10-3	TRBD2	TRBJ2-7	TGTGCCATCAGTGATCCCGGACTAGCGGGGGGGCAAGTTTTCGACGAGCAGTACTTC	CAISDPGLAGGQVFDEQYF
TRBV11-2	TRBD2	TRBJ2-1	TGTGCCAGCAGCCCAGAGGGACTAGAGGAACGGTTCTTC	CASSPEGLEERFF